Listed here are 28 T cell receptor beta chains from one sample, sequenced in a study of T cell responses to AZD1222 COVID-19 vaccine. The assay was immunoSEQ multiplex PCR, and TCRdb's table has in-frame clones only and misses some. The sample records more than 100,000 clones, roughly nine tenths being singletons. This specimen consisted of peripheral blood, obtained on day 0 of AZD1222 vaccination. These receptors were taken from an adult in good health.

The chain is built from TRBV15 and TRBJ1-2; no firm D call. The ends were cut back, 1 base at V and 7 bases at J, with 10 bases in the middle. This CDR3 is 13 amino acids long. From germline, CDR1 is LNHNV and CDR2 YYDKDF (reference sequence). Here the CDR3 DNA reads TGTGCCACCAGCAGAGGCTTAGATGGTGGCTACACCTTC. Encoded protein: CATSRGLDGGYTF.

CDR3 region: CASSLGEAPETQYF. CDR3 sequence (DNA): TGTGCCAGCAGCTTAGGGGAGGCTCCGGAGACCCAGTACTTC. V is TRBV7-9 and J is TRBJ2-5, with TRBD2 as a possible D gene (6 bases). CDR1 is SEHNR and CDR2 is FQNEAQ in the germline V gene (reference sequence). V was trimmed by 1 base and J by 5 bases, leaving 11 bases between them. This CDR3 contains 14 residues.

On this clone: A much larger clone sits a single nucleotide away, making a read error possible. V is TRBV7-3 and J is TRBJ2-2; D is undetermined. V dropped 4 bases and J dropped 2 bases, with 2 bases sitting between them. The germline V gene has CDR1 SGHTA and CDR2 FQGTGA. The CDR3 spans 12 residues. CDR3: CASSSNTGELFF. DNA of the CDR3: TGTGCCAGCAGCTCCAACACCGGGGAGCTGTTTTTT.

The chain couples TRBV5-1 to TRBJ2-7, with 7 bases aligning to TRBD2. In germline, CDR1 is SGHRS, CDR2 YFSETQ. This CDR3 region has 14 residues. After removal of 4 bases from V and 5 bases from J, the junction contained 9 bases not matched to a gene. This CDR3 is CASSLGGKIDEQYF. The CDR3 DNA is TGCGCCAGCAGCCTGGGAGGGAAGATCGACGAGCAGTACTTC.

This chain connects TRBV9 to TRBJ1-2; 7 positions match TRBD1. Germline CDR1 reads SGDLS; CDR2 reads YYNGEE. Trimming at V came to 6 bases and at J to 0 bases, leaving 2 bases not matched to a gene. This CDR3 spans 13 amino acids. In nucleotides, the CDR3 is TGTGCCAGCAAGGGGGCAGCTAACTATGGCTACACCTTC. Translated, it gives CASKGAANYGYTF. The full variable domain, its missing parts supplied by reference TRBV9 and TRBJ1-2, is DSGVTQTPKHLITATGQRVTLRCSPRSGDLSVYWYQQSLDQGLQFLIQYYNGEERAKGNILERFSAQQFPDLHSELNLSSLELGDSALYFCASKGAANYGYTFGSGTRLTVV.

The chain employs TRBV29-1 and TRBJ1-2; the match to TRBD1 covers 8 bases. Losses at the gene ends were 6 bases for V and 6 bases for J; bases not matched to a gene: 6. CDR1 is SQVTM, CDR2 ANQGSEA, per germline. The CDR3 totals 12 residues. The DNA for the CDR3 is TGCAGCGTCCCCAGGGGGCGCGATGGCTACACCTTC. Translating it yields CSVPRGRDGYTF.

The CDR3 spells CASTTALETQYF. The DNA for the CDR3 is TGTGCCAGCACGACGGCTCTAGAGACCCAGTACTTC. The chain joins TRBV21-1 to TRBJ2-5. TRBV21-1 is a known pseudogene. This CDR3 is built from 12 residues.

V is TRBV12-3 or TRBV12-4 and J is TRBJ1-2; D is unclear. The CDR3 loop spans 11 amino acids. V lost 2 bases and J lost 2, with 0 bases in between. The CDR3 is CASSLNYGYTF. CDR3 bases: TGTGCCAGCAGTTTAAACTATGGCTACACCTTC.

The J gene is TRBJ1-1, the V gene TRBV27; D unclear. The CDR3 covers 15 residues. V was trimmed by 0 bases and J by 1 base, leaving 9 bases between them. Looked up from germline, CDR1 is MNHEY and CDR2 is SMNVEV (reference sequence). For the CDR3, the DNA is TGTGCCAGCAGTTTATCGCATACGGGGAACACTGAAGCTTTCTTT. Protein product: CASSLSHTGNTEAFF.

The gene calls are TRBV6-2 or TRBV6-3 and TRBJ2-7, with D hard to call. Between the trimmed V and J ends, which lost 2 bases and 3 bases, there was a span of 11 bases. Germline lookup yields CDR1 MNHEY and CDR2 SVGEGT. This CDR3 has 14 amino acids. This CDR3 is CASSYIGNGYEQYF. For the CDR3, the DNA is TGTGCCAGCAGTTACATAGGGAACGGCTACGAGCAGTACTTC.

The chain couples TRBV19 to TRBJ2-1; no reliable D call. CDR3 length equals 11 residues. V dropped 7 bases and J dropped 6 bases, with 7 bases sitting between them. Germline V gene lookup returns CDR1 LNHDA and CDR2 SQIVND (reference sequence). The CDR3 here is CASTNANEQFF. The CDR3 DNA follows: TGTGCCAGTACTAATGCCAATGAGCAGTTCTTC.

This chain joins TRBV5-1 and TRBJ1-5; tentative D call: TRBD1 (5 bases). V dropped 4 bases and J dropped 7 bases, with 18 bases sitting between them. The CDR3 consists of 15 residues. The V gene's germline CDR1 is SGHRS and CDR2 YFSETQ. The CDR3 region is CASSPVAGPGQPQHF. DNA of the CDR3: TGCGCCAGCAGCCCGGTCGCGGGGCCTGGGCAGCCCCAGCATTTT.

The CDR3: CASSLEPDREGHQPQHF. For the CDR3, the DNA is TGCGCCAGCAGCTTGGAGCCGGACAGGGAGGGTCATCAGCCCCAGCATTTT. The chain is built from TRBV5-1 and TRBJ1-5, with TRBD1 identical over 8 bases. The CDR3 extends over 17 amino acids. Germline V gene lookup returns CDR1 SGHRS and CDR2 YFSETQ. V lost 0 bases, J lost 5 bases, and 10 bases stayed unmatched.

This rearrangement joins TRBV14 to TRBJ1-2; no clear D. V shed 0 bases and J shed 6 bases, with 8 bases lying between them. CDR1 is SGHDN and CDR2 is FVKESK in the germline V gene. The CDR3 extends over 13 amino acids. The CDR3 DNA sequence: TGTGCCAGCAGCCAAGATTACAGTCATGGCTACACCTTC. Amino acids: CASSQDYSHGYTF. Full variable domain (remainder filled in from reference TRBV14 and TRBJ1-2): EAGVTQFPSHSVIEKGQTVTLRCDPISGHDNLYWYRRVMGKEIKFLLHFVKESKQDESGMPNNRFLAERTGGTYSTLKVQPAELEDSGVYFCASSQDYSHGYTFGSGTRLTVV.

CDR3 loop: CASSLQTSLAEQYF. CDR3 bases: TGTGCCAGCAGTCTGCAGACCTCCCTAGCCGAGCAGTACTTC. V and J are TRBV27 and TRBJ2-7; TRBD2 might be the D (5 bases). V was shortened by 5 bases and J by 6 bases, with 17 bases between the two germline ends. Per the germline V gene, CDR1 is MNHEY and CDR2 is SMNVEV (reference sequence). CDR3 length: 14 residues.

CDR3 nucleotide sequence: TGCAGCGCCCTATCCGGGACAGGGGGGGACTATGGCTACACCTTC. This codes for CSALSGTGGDYGYTF. The chain has TRBV29-1 and TRBJ1-2; 11 nucleotides match TRBD1. The CDR3 runs to 15 residues. Germline V gives CDR1 SQVTM, CDR2 ANQGSEA. V lost 7 bases and J lost 3; bases outside the gene matches: 10. The full variable domain, its missing parts supplied by reference TRBV29-1 and TRBJ1-2, is SAVISQKPSRDICQRGTSLTIQCQVDSQVTMMFWYRQQPGQSLTLIATANQGSEATYESGFVIDKFPISRPNLTFSTLTVSNMSPEDSSIYLCSALSGTGGDYGYTFGSGTRLTVV.

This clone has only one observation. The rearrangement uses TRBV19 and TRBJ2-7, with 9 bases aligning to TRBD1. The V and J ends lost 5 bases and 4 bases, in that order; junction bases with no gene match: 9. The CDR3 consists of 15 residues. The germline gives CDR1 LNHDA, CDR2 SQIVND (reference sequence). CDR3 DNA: TGTGCCAGTAGTGGACCGGGACAGGGATCTTACGAGCAGTACTTC. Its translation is CASSGPGQGSYEQYF. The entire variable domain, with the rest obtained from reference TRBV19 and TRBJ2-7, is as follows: DGGITQSPKYLFRKEGQNVTLSCEQNLNHDAMYWYRQDPGQGLRLIYYSQIVNDFQKGDIAEGYSVSREKKESFPLTVTSAQKNPTAFYLCASSGPGQGSYEQYFGPGTRLTVT.

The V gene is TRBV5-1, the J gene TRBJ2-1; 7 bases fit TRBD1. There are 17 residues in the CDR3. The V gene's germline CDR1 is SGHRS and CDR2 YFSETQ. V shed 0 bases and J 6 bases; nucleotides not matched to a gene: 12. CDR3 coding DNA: TGCGCCAGCAGCTTGGGGGCCGGACAGGAGGTAGTCAATGAGCAGTTCTTC. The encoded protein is CASSLGAGQEVVNEQFF.

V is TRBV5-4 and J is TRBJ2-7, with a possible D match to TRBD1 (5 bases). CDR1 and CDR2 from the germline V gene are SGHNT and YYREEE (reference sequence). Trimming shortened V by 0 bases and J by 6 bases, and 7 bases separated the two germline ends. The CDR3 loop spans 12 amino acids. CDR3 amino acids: CASSLERGEQYF. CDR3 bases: TGTGCCAGCAGCTTGGAAAGGGGCGAGCAGTACTTC.

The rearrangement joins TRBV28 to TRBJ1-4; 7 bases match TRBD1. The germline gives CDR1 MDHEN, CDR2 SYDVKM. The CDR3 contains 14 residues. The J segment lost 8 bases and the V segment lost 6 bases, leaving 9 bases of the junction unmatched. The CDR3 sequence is CASRETGLGEKLFF. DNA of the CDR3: TGTGCCAGCAGGGAGACAGGGTTGGGGGAAAAACTGTTTTTT. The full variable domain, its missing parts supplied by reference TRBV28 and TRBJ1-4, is DVKVTQSSRYLVKRTGEKVFLECVQDMDHENMFWYRQDPGLGLRLIYFSYDVKMKEKGDIPEGYSVSREKKERFSLILESASTNQTSMYLCASRETGLGEKLFFGSGTQLSVL.

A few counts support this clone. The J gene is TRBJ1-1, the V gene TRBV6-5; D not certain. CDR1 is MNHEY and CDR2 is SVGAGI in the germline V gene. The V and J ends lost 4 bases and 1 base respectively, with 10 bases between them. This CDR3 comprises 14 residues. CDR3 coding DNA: TGTGCCAGCAGTTCCGAGGCATGGAACACTGAAGCTTTCTTT. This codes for CASSSEAWNTEAFF.

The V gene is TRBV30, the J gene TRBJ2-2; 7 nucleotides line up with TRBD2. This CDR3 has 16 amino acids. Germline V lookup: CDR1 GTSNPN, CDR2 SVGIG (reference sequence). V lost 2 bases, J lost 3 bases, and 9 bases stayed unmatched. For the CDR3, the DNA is TGTGCCTGGAGTTCAGGGAGGGCTATTTACACCGGGGAGCTGTTTTTT. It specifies CAWSSGRAIYTGELFF.

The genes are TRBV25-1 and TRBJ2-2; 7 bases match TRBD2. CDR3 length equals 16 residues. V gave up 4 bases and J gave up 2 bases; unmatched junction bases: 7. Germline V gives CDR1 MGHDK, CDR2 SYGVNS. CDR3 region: CASSVPGTINTGELFF. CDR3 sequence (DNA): TGTGCCAGCAGTGTCCCCGGGACTATTAACACCGGGGAGCTGTTTTTT. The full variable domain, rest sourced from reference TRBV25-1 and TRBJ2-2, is EADIYQTPRYLVIGTGKKITLECSQTMGHDKMYWYQQDPGMELHLIHYSYGVNSTEKGDLSSESTVSRIRTEHFPLTLESARPSHTSQYLCASSVPGTINTGELFFGEGSRLTVL.

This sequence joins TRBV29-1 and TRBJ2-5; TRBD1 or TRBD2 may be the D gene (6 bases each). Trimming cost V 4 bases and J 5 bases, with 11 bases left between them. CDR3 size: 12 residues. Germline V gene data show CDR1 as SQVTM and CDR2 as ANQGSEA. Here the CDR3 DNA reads TGCAGCGTTGGGGGGGCGAGCGAGACCCAGTACTTC. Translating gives CSVGGASETQYF.

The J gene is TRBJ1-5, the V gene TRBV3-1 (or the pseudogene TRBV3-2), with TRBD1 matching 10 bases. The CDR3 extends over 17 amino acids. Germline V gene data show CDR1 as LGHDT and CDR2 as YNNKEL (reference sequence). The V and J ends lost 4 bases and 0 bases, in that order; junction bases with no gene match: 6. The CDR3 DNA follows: TGTGCCAGCAGCCGGGACAGGGGATCCCTTAGCAATCAGCCCCAGCATTTT. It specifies CASSRDRGSLSNQPQHF.

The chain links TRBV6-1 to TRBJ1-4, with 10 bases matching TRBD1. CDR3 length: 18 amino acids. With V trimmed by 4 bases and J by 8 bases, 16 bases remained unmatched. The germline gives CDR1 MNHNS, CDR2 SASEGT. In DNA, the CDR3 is TGTGCCAGCAGTGCCCATCCGGGACAGGGGATCGCTTACGAAAAACTGTTTTTT. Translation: CASSAHPGQGIAYEKLFF.

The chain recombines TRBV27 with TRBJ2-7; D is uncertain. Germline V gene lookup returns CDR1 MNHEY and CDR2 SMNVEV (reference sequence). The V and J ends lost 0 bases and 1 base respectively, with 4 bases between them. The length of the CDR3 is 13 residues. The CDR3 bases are TGTGCCAGCAGTTTATCGGTTTCCTACGAGCAGTACTTC. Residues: CASSLSVSYEQYF.

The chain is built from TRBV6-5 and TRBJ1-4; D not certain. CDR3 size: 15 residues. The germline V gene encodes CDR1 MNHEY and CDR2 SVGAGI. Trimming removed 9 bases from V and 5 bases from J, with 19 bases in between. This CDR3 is CASRALPLLNEKLFF. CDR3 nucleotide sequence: TGTGCCAGTAGGGCCCTACCCCTCTTAAATGAAAAACTGTTTTTT.